The present T cell receptor beta chain was sequenced within a study of shared clonotypes between healthy human individuals. Study details: The composition of the donors was a couple of women and a few men aged 18 to 49. Study results and caveats: Collection of samples was limited to blood; tissue repertoires likely differ. In four donors, approximately 5% of naive CD4 clonotypes appeared in common.

Replicate PCRs from sorted subsets contained roughly 200 ng DNA, which is around 30,000 T cell genomes. The repertoire was sequenced with immunoSEQ multiplex PCR; TCRdb's copy has only in-frame clones and lacks some. The data hold roughly 2,000,000 clones, with about 95% observed a single time. Positively selected for CCR7, the CD45RO-negative cells used as naive CD8 cells excluded terminally differentiated effector memory CD45RA+ cells. The germline V gene encodes CDR1 MDHEN and CDR2 SYDVKM. Trimming removed 6 bases from V and 3 bases from J; junction bases left unmatched: 8. The CDR3 has 15 amino acids. On this clone: Its antigen remains unidentified.

This clonotype was obtained from a man younger than 30 in good health. The chain uses TRBV28 and TRBJ2-7, with TRBD2 matching over 10 bases. Source material: naive CD8+ T cells sorted from blood. DNA of the CDR3: TGTGCCAGCAGCCCTCGCGGGACTAGCGTCTACGAGCAGTACTTC. It yields the protein CASSPRGTSVYEQYF.